This T cell receptor beta chain was sequenced during a study of cytomegalovirus exposure and HLA in healthy donors. The germline gives CDR1 MNHEY, CDR2 SVGAGI. Between the trimmed V and J ends, which lost 4 bases and 5 bases, there was a span of 8 bases. The CDR3 has 13 amino acids. The PCR had 60 Vbeta and 13 Jbeta primers. The table came from immunoSEQ multiplex PCR; TCRdb's copy has only in-frame clones and leaves some out. The sample carries about 180,000 clones, 80% recorded once. This clonotype originated in a woman aged 30 to 39 in good health and CMV-seronegative. The chain couples TRBV6-5 to TRBJ2-2, with D uncertain. Source material: PBMCs. The CDR3 DNA reads as TGTGCCAGCAGTTTGGCCGGGACCGGGGAGCTGTTTTTT. This translates into CASSLAGTGELFF.